A selection of T cell receptor beta chains follows, all from one sample in a study of PD-1 blockade in classical Hodgkin lymphoma. TCRdb's copy holds only in-frame clones and misses some; the assay was immunoSEQ multiplex PCR. The sample carries about 94,000 clones, approximately 94% recorded once. This specimen was peripheral blood mononuclear cells (PBMCs), taken before the fourth cycle of nivolumab. The receptors originated from a human donor with classical Hodgkin lymphoma. Each CDR3 is given with its conserved first and last residue. The D gene is left open where the match is weak. Expanded clones get a size class; other rows say once, few or many, or leave the size out.

cdr3_aa	d_call	clone_size	v_call	j_call
CAIPGTSGSDEQFF	TRBD2	NA	TRBV10-3	TRBJ2-1
CASRPLVGSRSYEQYF	NA	NA	TRBV28	TRBJ2-7
CASSYVQGSSNYGYTF	NA	NA	TRBV6-5	TRBJ1-2
CASSKRLGQEVTGELFF	TRBD1	NA	TRBV9	TRBJ2-2
CASSEGLAGYNEQFF	TRBD2	NA	TRBV6-1	TRBJ2-1
CASSYSTGNYGYTF	TRBD1	NA	TRBV6-5	TRBJ1-2
CASSPGLAALSSYNEQFF	TRBD2	NA	TRBV9	TRBJ2-1
CASSPAGQQYEQYF	NA	NA	TRBV5-6	TRBJ2-7
CASSQLQNTEAFF	NA	few	TRBV14	TRBJ1-1
CASSMTSGSFNEQFF	TRBD2	NA	TRBV5-1	TRBJ2-1
CASSPGGRLAQHF	NA	NA	TRBV28	TRBJ1-5
CASSSQGRDTEAFF	TRBD1	NA	TRBV5-4	TRBJ1-1
CASSFPLTGDKDYGYTF	TRBD1	NA	TRBV28	TRBJ1-2
CASSPWGRDTEAFF	NA	NA	TRBV9	TRBJ1-1
CAWSVYSHTQYF	NA	NA	TRBV30	TRBJ2-3
CASSLVGGGGEQYF	NA	NA	TRBV5-1	TRBJ2-7
CASSEAVNNEKLFF	NA	NA	TRBV6-1	TRBJ1-4
CASSPGQGGNQPQHF	TRBD1	NA	TRBV28	TRBJ1-5
CASSETPGRYGYTF	NA	NA	TRBV27	TRBJ1-2
CAWSQSRSGTYNEQFF	TRBD2	NA	TRBV30	TRBJ2-1
CASLEPAGVSSEQFF	TRBD2	NA	TRBV25-1	TRBJ2-1
CASSERPPGLSETQYF	NA	NA	TRBV6-1	TRBJ2-5
CASSETDRDYQPQHF	TRBD1	few	TRBV6-1	TRBJ1-5
CATLRSMQETQYF	NA	once	TRBV6-1	TRBJ2-5
CASSAPWYPHGYTF	NA	NA	TRBV9	TRBJ1-2
CASSSVLGRAYEQYF	TRBD2	NA	TRBV6-5	TRBJ2-7
CASSYQSNTEAFF	NA	NA	TRBV6-5	TRBJ1-1
CASSLHFTGLSEQYF	NA	NA	TRBV7-2	TRBJ2-7
CSGGRENTEAFF	NA	NA	TRBV29-1	TRBJ1-1
CASSRSVTDTQYF	NA	NA	TRBV4-1	TRBJ2-3
CASSIVSGTGDQPQHF	TRBD1	NA	TRBV19	TRBJ1-5